This TCR beta chain appears in the sequencing data of a study of cytomegalovirus exposure and HLA in healthy donors. PCR was performed using 60 Vbeta and 13 Jbeta primers. This table comes from immunoSEQ multiplex PCR, and its TCRdb copy is limited to in-frame clones, with some not included. The sample records over 100,000 clones, 80% to 85% being singletons. The sequence was obtained from a woman between 45 and 65 years old in good health and CMV-seropositive. Material for sequencing was PBMCs.

The CDR3 nucleotides read TGTGCCAGCAGCGCCACAGGGTCGAGGGAGCTGTTTTTT. This codes for CASSATGSRELFF. The rearrangement uses TRBV13 and TRBJ2-2; possibly TRBD1 for D (6 bases). Between the trimmed V and J ends, which lost 5 bases and 9 bases, there was a span of 13 bases. In germline, CDR1 is PRHDT, CDR2 FYEKMQ (reference sequence). CDR3 length: 13 amino acids.